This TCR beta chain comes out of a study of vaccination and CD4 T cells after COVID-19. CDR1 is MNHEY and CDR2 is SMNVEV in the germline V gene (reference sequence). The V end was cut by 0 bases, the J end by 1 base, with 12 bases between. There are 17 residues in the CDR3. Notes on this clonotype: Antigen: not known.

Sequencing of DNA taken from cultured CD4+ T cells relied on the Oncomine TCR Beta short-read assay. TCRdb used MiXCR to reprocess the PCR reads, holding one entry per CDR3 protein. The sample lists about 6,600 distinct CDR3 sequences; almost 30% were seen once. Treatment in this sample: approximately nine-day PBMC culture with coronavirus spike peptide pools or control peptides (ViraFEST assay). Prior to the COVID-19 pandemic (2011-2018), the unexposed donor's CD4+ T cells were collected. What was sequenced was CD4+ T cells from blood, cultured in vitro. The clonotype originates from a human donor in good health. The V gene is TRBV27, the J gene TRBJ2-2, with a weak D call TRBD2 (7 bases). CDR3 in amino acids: CASSLSLRGGNTGELFF. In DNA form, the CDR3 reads TGTGCCAGCAGTTTATCTCTAAGGGGGGGGAACACCGGGGAGCTGTTTTTT.